This entry lists 2 T cell receptor beta chains sequenced from one sample in a study of response to subunit inactivated influenza vaccine. TCRdb independently ran MiXCR on the RT-PCR reads; one entry per CDR3 protein. This table has about 480,000 distinct CDR3 sequences, roughly 13% appearing once. The sample was PBMCs from blood, taken around seven weeks after vaccination. The receptors were gathered from a man aged 50 to 59 who received an inactivated influenza vaccine.

The rearrangement joins TRBV6-2 or TRBV6-3 to TRBJ2-3; perhaps D is TRBD1 or TRBD2 (6 bases each). CDR3 length: 13 amino acids. Trimming removed 5 bases from V and 4 bases from J, with 10 bases in between. The germline V gene encodes CDR1 MNHEY and CDR2 SVGEGT. Here the CDR3 reads CASSRGVADTQYF. Written as DNA, the CDR3 is TGTGCCAGCAGTAGGGGGGTTGCAGATACGCAGTATTTT.

This clonotype occurred a few times. CDR3 coding DNA: TGTGCCAGCGCGGGGGGTCGGGTCACAGATACGCAGTATTTT. It encodes CASAGGRVTDTQYF. The chain joins TRBV7-9 to TRBJ2-3, with 8 bases fitting TRBD2. V lost 8 bases, J lost 2 bases, and 6 bases stayed unmatched. The length of the CDR3 is 14 residues. Per the germline V gene, CDR1 is SEHNR and CDR2 is FQNEAQ (reference sequence).